What follows describes a single T cell receptor (beta chain). Its target is unknown. Germline V gives CDR1 SQVTM, CDR2 ANQGSEA. Trimming took off 2 bases at V and 5 bases at J, with 6 bases between the two ends. This CDR3 contains 11 residues. These data are taken from a study of T cell responses to AZD1222 COVID-19 vaccine. Whole-study findings and limits: Distributed over spike, vaccine-associated CD4 TCRs predominated at 160-218 and 743-854. Spike-specific TCRs gained breadth and depth after people received two AZD1222 doses. Epitopes outside B.1.351 and B.1.1.7 mutated regions reportedly drew nearly half of spike TCRs.

Only in-frame clones appear in the TCRdb table, and some are missing; sequencing was by immunoSEQ multiplex PCR. Of around 140,000 clones listed, 85% to 95% were seen once; the top ten hold around 1%. This receptor was taken from an adult in good health. The rearrangement links TRBV29-1 to TRBJ1-2; D remains ambiguous. The specimen was peripheral blood, collected on day 0 of MenACWY control vaccination. The CDR3 region is CSVEQNYGYTF. CDR3 coding DNA: TGCAGCGTTGAACAGAATTATGGCTACACCTTC.